This section outlines one T cell receptor beta chain sequence together with its context. No antigen is known for it. Base qualities are not provided; no much larger clone lies one nucleotide away. This sample is drawn from a study of cytomegalovirus exposure and HLA in healthy donors (dated by TCRdb to about 2017). With regard to the full study: In an earlier analysis of 550 to 750 of the donors, around 290 Gb of sequence data and about 110 million unique TCR beta sequences from 150 million to 200 million T cells were reported. Typing coverage varied by locus: 629-630 donors for A, B, C, DRB1 and DQB1; some 520 for DQA1; more than 600 for DPA1; 450 to 480 for DPB1. HLA typing included class I and class II loci at four-digit resolution. Rather than using new phenotypic data, the later analysis identified candidate immune exposures from TCR beta sequences and from how often those sequences occurred across donors. Five DR-DQ haplotypes were handled as single units for association and clustering, since linkage in the cohort was strong. In a later genetic analysis, genome-wide SNP genotypes for about 60% of the 666 donors were used, and that subset was treated as a discovery cohort. Approximately 330 gigabases of sequencing data and around 85 million unique TCR sequences made up an early release that covered fewer than 650 HLA-typed donors. Among about 410 genotyped donors of the cohort, an average of approximately 220,000 unique TCR beta nucleotide sequences was sequenced per donor, of which about 18% were non-productive. Of the roughly 410 genotyped donors, 75% to 85% were placed in the genetic ancestry cluster associated with self-reported Caucasian donors. To study patterns of TCR occurrence, a later analysis re-analyzed previously published TCR beta repertoires from just over 650 donors and added high-resolution HLA genotyping. In an earlier analysis of a few hundred of the donors, high-throughput TCR beta sequencing was used to judge whether each TCR beta V gene segment behaved as functional or pseudogenic. All discovery cohort repertoires had been generated using a single sequencing platform. The T cell repertoires of several hundred subjects were profiled by immunosequencing and related to cytomegalovirus serostatus. To predict cytomegalovirus infection status, the study brought together high-throughput TCR immunosequencing, statistical association of individual TCRs with disease status, and machine learning. Alongside the repertoire data, information on donor age, sex, ethnicity and CMV serostatus was compiled. The study was designed to test whether signatures of past pathogen exposure could be identified by cataloging public T cell receptors. In addition to the first cohort of 666 subjects, a separate validation cohort of 120 different subjects was used.

The cohort consisted of approximately 670 healthy bone marrow donors. All cohort members were sampled while nominally healthy, although unrecorded immune exposures were likely present. The donor was CMV seropositive and belonged to the group of more than 250 seropositive cohort members. Each donor provided a peripheral blood sample, and peripheral blood mononuclear cells were used for TCR beta sequencing. Genomic DNA extraction from the blood cell samples was performed with the Qiagen DNeasy Blood Extraction Kit. Findings and caveats that apply to the study as a whole: Assigning TCR associations to individual alleles was difficult when HLA alleles, especially DR and DQ, strongly co-occurred. According to a later analysis, most CMV-associated TCR beta chains appeared to be HLA-restricted, and the HLA associations seemed to be driven largely by CMV exposure. A cluster of highly shared sequence variants was judged likely to be a technical artifact of the sequencing pipeline. In an earlier analysis of 587 of the donors, most TCR beta V segments appeared in productive rearrangements about 87% or about 30% of the time, broadly matching IMGT annotations. The earlier analysis of 587 of the donors excluded roughly 16 rarely observed V segments, including chromosome 9 orphons, because counts were too low. A later genetic analysis associated a missense DCLRE1C variant with V-gene and J-gene trimming of TCR beta chains, and an independent cohort replicated the association. Because HLA typing was unavailable for some donors at each locus, only the typed subset was used in association tests. In this cohort, only TCR beta chains were sequenced, and detectable features were limited by the absence of alpha or paired-chain data. Cytomegalovirus status was reported to be diagnosed by the classifier with high specificity and sensitivity in both the original and validation cohorts. Compared with the roughly 670-donor mean, donors in an Asian-associated ancestry cluster had fewer N-insertions in productive TCRs, according to a later genetic analysis. Linkage disequilibrium might explain the correlated functional status among segregating V segments, but an unknown experimental factor could not be excluded. The study gave a list of roughly 150 TCR beta chains associated with cytomegalovirus. The authors suggested that the approach could potentially be generalized to other disease states and immunological phenotypes. Some IMGT-functional V segments, including TRBV6-2 and TRBV6-3, could not be distinguished by the 87-base-pair reads and were therefore excluded. Across donors, most TCR sequences were observed very rarely, whereas some public TCRs were present in many individuals. A later analysis associated around 16,000 TCR beta sequences with specific HLA alleles at a false discovery rate of 0.05. A later analysis found that HLA-associated TCR beta chains were more clonally expanded and had lower generation probabilities than equally common non-associated chains. According to a later analysis, TCR association rates differed among HLA loci, with DRB1 alleles showing the most associated TCRs and HLA-C alleles showing the fewest. A further reported finding was that TCR beta sequences accurately predicted the HLA-A and HLA-B alleles for most subjects in the first cohort. According to a later analysis, parvovirus B19, influenza, CMV and Epstein-Barr virus appeared linked to several top co-occurrence clusters. In vitro tests confirmed that a few of the cytomegalovirus-associated TCR beta chains recognize cytomegalovirus antigens. Immune exposure information for the cohort was limited to CMV serostatus. Roughly uniform sequencing depth across donors was assumed in presence/absence analyses, although this assumption may not hold.

CDR1 and CDR2 (SGHAT, FQNNGV) derive from the germline V gene. The CDR3 sequence holds 14 residues, the cysteine and phenylalanine included. The read is trimmed to its CDR3 DNA, 42 bases read in frame from base 1. V loses 1 base, J loses 8 bases, and the germline ends lie 11 bases apart. The method behind the library was the immunoSEQ multiplex PCR assay. For the multiplex PCR, a mixture combining 60 forward primers for TCR Vbeta segments and 13 reverse primers for TCR Jbeta segments was used. A multiplex PCR assay on genomic DNA amplified the CDR3 region of rearranged TCR beta genes. The Illumina HiSeq System was used to sequence the amplified TCR beta libraries as 87-base-pair reads. Processing in the source paper ran as follows. Across the 700 or so repertoires, a later analysis counted roughly 77 million unique TCR beta chains, some 11 million of which were shared by at least two donors. Raw reads were error-corrected and collapsed into unique sequences with a nearest-neighbor algorithm that merged closely related sequences to remove PCR and sequencing errors. To assign V, D and J gene segments, CDR3 sequences were aligned to IMGT reference sequences. For a sequence to be retained, a match of at least six nucleotides to both a V gene segment and a J gene segment was required. A rearrangement counted as productive if the CDR3 had no stop codons and remained in frame with V and J, and every other rearrangement counted as non-productive. CDR3 was defined by IMGT convention, running from the second conserved V-encoded cysteine to the conserved J-encoded phenylalanine. The earlier analysis of more than 450 of the donors excluded sequences that lacked an unambiguous match to a single V gene segment. An earlier analysis of a few hundred of the donors called V segments functional above 56.7% productive rearrangements and segregating when the between-donor standard deviation exceeded 5%. A statistical classification framework was built for diagnosing cytomegalovirus status from the catalog of TCR beta chain sequences. In a later analysis, V and J genes were assigned by comparing TCR nucleotide sequences against IMGT/GENE-DB human TR gene sequences. A later analysis assigned CDR3 sequences and most-parsimonious VDJ recombination scenarios with the TCRdist pipeline. A later analysis defined each TCR beta chain by its CDR3 amino acid sequence plus V-gene family, and excluded reads lacking a unique V-gene family. To address suspected cross-contamination and a sequencing artifact, a later analysis removed a few hundred highly shared, low-generation-probability nucleotide sequences. In a later analysis, a clonal expansion index for each public chain was calculated from normalized within-repertoire ranks of inferred template counts. In a later analysis, generation probabilities were computed with a VDJ recombination model fitted to out-of-frame rearrangements, and the resulting probabilities were checked against IGoR. A later analysis scored TCR-TCR, TCR-HLA and TCR-CMV co-occurrence with hypergeometric tests, applying a repertoire-size bias correction to TCR pairs. To estimate false discovery rates, a later analysis permuted the HLA or CMV assignments 20 times. A later analysis grouped co-occurring TCRs with DBSCAN, adding TCRdist sequence similarity when clustering within HLA-allele-positive subsets. Co-occurrence clustering excluded repertoires with fewer than 30,000 or more than 120,000 public chains, plus five with anomalous nucleotide sharing. TCRdb stores this immuneACCESS table with in-frame sequences only. Part of the clones is absent; in the studies checked, under half of the shortfall reflects unresolved V genes, and no reason is known for the rest. The DNA gave D and trimming, while V, J and clone size come from that table. Here the sample has approximately 97,000 clones; approximately 72% occur a single time. The ten largest clonotypes hold over 3.5% of the sample.

The sample was PBMCs. The chain is encoded by TRBV11-2 joined to TRBJ1-4, with the D gene not clear enough to name. The source of this sequence is a woman aged 40 to 49 in good health and CMV-seropositive. The CDR3 in this case is CASSLGQTQEKLFF. The DNA is TGTGCCAGCAGCTTAGGGCAGACTCAAGAAAAACTGTTTTTT. Where the CDR3 stops, the reference TRBV11-2 and TRBJ1-4 genes take over; the full variable domain is EAGVAQSPRYKIIEKRQSVAFWCNPISGHATLYWYQQILGQGPKLLIQFQNNGVVDDSQLPKDRFSAERLKGVDSTLKIQPAKLEDSAVYLCASSLGQTQEKLFFGSGTQLSVL.